This T cell receptor (beta chain) was recovered during a study of cytotoxic CD8 clonotypes in ibrutinib-treated CLL. As for the study in general: Recorded responses included 24 partial and 2 complete; following median 68 months, approximately 15 stayed remitted and roughly 12 progressed. Mean per-sample yields comprised around 250,000 productive templates and 85,000 to 100,000 productive rearrangements.

In regard to this clone: Its cognate antigen is unknown.

Method: immunoSEQ multiplex PCR; TCRdb's copy keeps in-frame clones and lacks some. The top ten clones hold 10% to 13% of a sample with more than 110,000 clones, approximately 89% of them seen once. Findings and caveats of the study: Baseline levels of clonality went above those of age-matched healthy donors and moved with circulating CD8+ T-cell counts. With treatment, public clonotypes, which were uncommon, either contracted or remained stable.

This receptor was identified in a human donor with chronic lymphocytic leukemia. Sequencing was performed on PBMCs, taken after 12 months of ibrutinib treatment.

The chain's CDR3 is CASSDQTSGIRDEQFF. The CDR3 coding sequence is TGTGCCAGCAGCGACCAGACTAGCGGGATTAGAGATGAGCAGTTCTTC. V gene TRBV7-6 combines with J gene TRBJ2-1, with TRBD2 identical over 11 bases. The ends lost 5 bases at V and 8 bases at J; junction bases unmatched: 11. CDR3 length: 16 amino acids. Per the germline V gene, CDR1 is SGHVS and CDR2 is FNYEAQ.